This is a list of T cell receptor beta chains from one sample in a study of control samples from healthy donors and cancer patients. Here immunoSEQ multiplex PCR was the method, and the copy in TCRdb shows in-frame clones only, minus some. The sample has roughly 130,000 clones; around 93% are singletons. The sequenced sample was blood. The receptors here all came from a man aged 18 to 29 in good health. Both conserved end residues are trimmed from each CDR3. The D gene is left open where the match is weak. Expanded clones get a size class; other rows say once, few or many, or leave the size out.

CDR3 protein	J gene	clone size	D gene	V gene
AWSAPVAEAF	TRBJ1-1	NA	NA	TRBV30
ASSPRLAGGTDTQY	TRBJ2-3	NA	TRBD2	TRBV3-1/TRBV3-2
ATGVWGGAKKTQY	TRBJ2-5	NA	NA	TRBV21-1
ASSYSRDIQY	TRBJ2-4	NA	NA	TRBV6-6
AISVRGGETQY	TRBJ2-5	NA	NA	TRBV10-3
ASSAGTVLGNEQY	TRBJ2-7	NA	TRBD1	TRBV10-1
ASSLTGVETQY	TRBJ2-5	NA	TRBD1	TRBV18
ASSDRSGSGNQPQH	TRBJ1-5	NA	NA	TRBV6-1
ASGFRVNTGELF	TRBJ2-2	NA	NA	TRBV6-5
ASSLQGGAEAF	TRBJ1-1	NA	TRBD1	TRBV18
ASSLVSSGGPRGAQY	TRBJ2-5	NA	TRBD2	TRBV13
ASSLEQDQPQH	TRBJ1-5	NA	NA	TRBV5-1
ASSLRARTYQY	TRBJ2-4	NA	NA	TRBV5-1
ASSDKIGGTQY	TRBJ2-5	NA	NA	TRBV10-2
ASSLQVGTWYGYT	TRBJ1-2	NA	NA	TRBV27
ASSPLPSGGYTYNEQF	TRBJ2-1	NA	TRBD2	TRBV4-1
ASSGTGDGGTEAF	TRBJ1-1	NA	TRBD1	TRBV18
ASWPGVQSGANVLT	TRBJ2-6	NA	NA	TRBV18
AWSVDSGSYEQY	TRBJ2-7	NA	NA	TRBV30
ASRQTGGNQPQH	TRBJ1-5	few	TRBD1	TRBV27
ASRSPGPLAGYGYT	TRBJ1-2	NA	NA	TRBV6-6
ASSLKGGQKETQY	TRBJ2-5	NA	NA	TRBV7-3
ASSLRAGHGETQY	TRBJ2-5	NA	NA	TRBV11-1
ASSLEGTAYEQY	TRBJ2-7	NA	TRBD1	TRBV5-6
ASSQTFLADTEAF	TRBJ1-1	once	NA	TRBV6-5
ASSRLDSGNTIY	TRBJ1-3	NA	NA	TRBV19
ASRRGAGTSEQF	TRBJ2-1	NA	TRBD2	TRBV18
ASSQSRLAGADTQY	TRBJ2-3	NA	TRBD2	TRBV14
ASSESNSGANVLT	TRBJ2-6	few	NA	TRBV6-1
ASSLGGGNTIY	TRBJ1-3	NA	NA	TRBV11-3
ASKRAGGDNEQF	TRBJ2-1	NA	TRBD2	TRBV2
ASSRGAETQY	TRBJ2-5	NA	NA	TRBV19
ASSGQPNTEAF	TRBJ1-1	NA	NA	TRBV2
ASSLQLGGGNNSPLH	TRBJ1-6	NA	NA	TRBV11-2
ASSLGAFGSRYT	TRBJ1-2	once	NA	TRBV5-6
ASSYDRSSTDTQY	TRBJ2-3	NA	NA	TRBV7-6
ASSLAGNGYT	TRBJ1-2	NA	NA	TRBV11-2
ASSEGGGRRSEF	TRBJ2-1	NA	TRBD2	TRBV6-1
ASSLLEGAGNQPQH	TRBJ1-5	NA	NA	TRBV5-6
ATQAAGGATF	TRBJ1-1	NA	NA	TRBV24-1
ASSLGAMTFYEQY	TRBJ2-7	NA	NA	TRBV5-6
ASSPGQGHREAF	TRBJ1-1	NA	TRBD1	TRBV5-1
ATSRDGSGGVRDTQY	TRBJ2-3	once	TRBD2	TRBV15